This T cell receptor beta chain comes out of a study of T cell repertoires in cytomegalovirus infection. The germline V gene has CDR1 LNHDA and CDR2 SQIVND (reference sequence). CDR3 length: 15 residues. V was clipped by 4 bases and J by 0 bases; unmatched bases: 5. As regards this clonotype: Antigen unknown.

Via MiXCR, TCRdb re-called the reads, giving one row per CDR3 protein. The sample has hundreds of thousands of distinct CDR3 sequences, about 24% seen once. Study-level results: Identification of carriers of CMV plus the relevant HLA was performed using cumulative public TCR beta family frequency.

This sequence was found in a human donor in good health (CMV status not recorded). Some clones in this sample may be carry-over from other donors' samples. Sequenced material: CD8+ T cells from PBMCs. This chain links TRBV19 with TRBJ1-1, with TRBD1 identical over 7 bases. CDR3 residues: CASSNRDSLNTEAFF. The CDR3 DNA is TGTGCCAGTAGTAACCGGGACAGTCTGAACACTGAAGCTTTCTTT.